The sequence of this TCR beta chain was determined in a study of shared clonotypes between healthy human individuals. Study information: A few men and a couple of women, aged 18 to 49, were donors. Study-wide findings and caveats: Clonotype sharing levels among donors were expected to vary with sequencing depth.

The donors, healthy adults who were HIV-negative, had experienced no recent acute infections or vaccinations. Template for every sorted-subset replicate PCR totaled around 200 ng DNA, some 30,000 T cell genomes. Data came from immunoSEQ multiplex PCR; TCRdb stores just in-frame clones and leaves some out. The sample holds 2 million to 2.5 million clones, 90% to 95% seen once. The CDR3 sequence is 14 residues long. Germline V lookup: CDR1 LNHDA, CDR2 SQIVND (reference sequence). J gave up 3 bases and V 4 bases, and 3 bases lay outside the gene matches. Points on this clone: The target antigen is unknown.

This receptor was identified in a man in his late teens or twenties in good health. Some clones in this sample may be carry-over from other donors' samples. The V call is TRBV19, the J call TRBJ2-1; 7 bases line up with TRBD2. Sequenced: naive CD4+ T cells from PBMCs. Subset indicated: CD45RA+ positively selected. CDR3 sequence (DNA): TGTGCCAGTAGTAGGCCGGGAGGCTACAATGAGCAGTTCTTC. Its translation is CASSRPGGYNEQFF.